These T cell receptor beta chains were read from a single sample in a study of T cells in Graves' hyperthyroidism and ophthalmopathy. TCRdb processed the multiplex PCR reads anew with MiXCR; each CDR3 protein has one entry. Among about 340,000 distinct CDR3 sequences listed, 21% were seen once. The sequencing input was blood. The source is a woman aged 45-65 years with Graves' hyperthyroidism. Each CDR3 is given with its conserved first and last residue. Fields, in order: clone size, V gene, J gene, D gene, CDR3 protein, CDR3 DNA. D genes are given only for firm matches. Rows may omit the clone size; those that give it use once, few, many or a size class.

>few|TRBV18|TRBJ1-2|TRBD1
CASSTDRPYGYTF
TGTGCCAGCTCAACGGACAGGCCCTATGGCTACACCTTC
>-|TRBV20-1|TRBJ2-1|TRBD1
CSARECRTGGWEQFF
TGCAGTGCTAGAGAGTGTCGGACAGGGGGCTGGGAGCAGTTCTTC
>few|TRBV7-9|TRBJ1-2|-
CASSLSDRGYTF
TGTGCCAGCAGCCTTAGCGATCGGGGCTACACCTTC
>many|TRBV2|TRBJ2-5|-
CASRDDDRFLETQYF
TGTGCCAGCAGAGACGACGACAGGTTCTTGGAGACCCAGTACTTC
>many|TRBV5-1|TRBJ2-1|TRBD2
CASSTSGPAYNEQFF
TGCGCCAGCAGCACTAGCGGGCCGGCCTACAATGAGCAGTTCTTC
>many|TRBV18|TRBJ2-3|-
CASSPGVDTQYF
TGTGCCAGCTCACCAGGGGTAGATACGCAGTATTTT
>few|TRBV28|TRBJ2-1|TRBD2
CASGLAGFNQQFF
TGTGCCTCCGGACTAGCGGGCTTCAATCAGCAGTTCTTC
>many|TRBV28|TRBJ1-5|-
CASSFLGNQPQHF
TGTGCCAGCAGTTTTCTAGGCAATCAGCCCCAGCATTTT
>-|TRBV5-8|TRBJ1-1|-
CASSFVPGTEAFF
TGTGCCAGCAGCTTCGTCCCGGGTACTGAAGCTTTCTTT
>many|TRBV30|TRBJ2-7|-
CAWLKDTYEQYF
TGTGCCTGGCTAAAGGACACCTACGAGCAGTACTTC
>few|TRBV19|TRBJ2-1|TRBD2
CASSIWSSGRANEQFF
TGTGCCAGTAGTATATGGTCTAGCGGGAGGGCCAATGAGCAGTTCTTC
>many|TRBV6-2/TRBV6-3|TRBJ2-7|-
CASRVTGERLYEQYF
TGTGCCAGCAGGGTGACAGGAGAGCGGCTGTACGAGCAGTACTTC
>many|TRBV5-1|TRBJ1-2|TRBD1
CASSPYPGTGGWGYTF
TGCGCCAGCAGCCCTTACCCCGGGACAGGGGGCTGGGGCTACACCTTC
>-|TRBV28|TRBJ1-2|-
CASSLLPHGYTF
TGTGCCAGCAGTTTATTACCCCACGGCTACACCTTC
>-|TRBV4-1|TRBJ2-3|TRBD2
CASSQSPGTSGTDTQYF
TGCGCCAGCAGCCAAAGCCCCGGGACTAGCGGCACAGATACGCAGTATTTT
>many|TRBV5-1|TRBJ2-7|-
CASSLEDYEQYF
TGCGCCAGCAGCTTGGAAGACTACGAGCAGTACTTC
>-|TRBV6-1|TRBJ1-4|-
CASRGGDSNEKLFF
TGTGCCAGCAGGGGGGGGGATTCTAATGAAAAACTGTTTTTT
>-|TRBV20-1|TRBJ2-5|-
CSVMGSETQYF
TGCAGTGTTATGGGTTCGGAGACCCAGTACTTC
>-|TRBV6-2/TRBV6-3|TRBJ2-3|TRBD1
CASSVQGAADTQYF
TGTGCCAGCAGTGTACAGGGGGCCGCAGATACGCAGTATTTT
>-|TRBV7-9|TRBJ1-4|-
CASSLPQGVNEKLFF
TGTGCCAGCAGCTTACCACAGGGAGTGAATGAAAAACTGTTTTTT
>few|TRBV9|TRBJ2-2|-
CASSVGRLKTGELFF
TGTGCCAGCAGCGTAGGAAGGCTGAAGACCGGGGAGCTGTTTTTT
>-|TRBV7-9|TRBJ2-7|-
CATSPVYEQYF
TGTGCCACGTCACCTGTCTACGAGCAGTACTTC
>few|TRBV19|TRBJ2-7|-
CASSTPPGVSKGEQYF
TGTGCCAGTAGTACCCCCCCCGGAGTCTCAAAGGGAGAGCAGTACTTC
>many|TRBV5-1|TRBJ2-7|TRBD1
CASSLAGTGSSYEQYF
TGCGCCAGCAGCTTGGCTGGGACAGGGAGCTCCTACGAGCAGTACTTC
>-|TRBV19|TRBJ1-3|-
CASRLGTSSGNTIYF
TGTGCCAGTAGGCTGGGGACAAGCTCTGGAAACACCATATATTTT
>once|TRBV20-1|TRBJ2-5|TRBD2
CSAPALLTSGQETQYF
TGCAGTGCTCCGGCCCTGCTGACTAGCGGGCAAGAGACCCAGTACTTC
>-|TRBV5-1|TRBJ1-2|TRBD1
CASSLVGQAHYGYTF
TGCGCCAGCAGCTTGGTGGGACAGGCGCACTATGGCTACACCTTC
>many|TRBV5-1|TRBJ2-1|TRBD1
CASSPGQGMINEQFF
TGCGCCAGCAGCCCTGGACAGGGCATGATCAATGAGCAGTTCTTC
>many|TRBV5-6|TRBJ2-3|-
CASSLAGVPDTQYF
TGTGCCAGCAGCTTGGCCGGGGTACCAGATACGCAGTATTTT
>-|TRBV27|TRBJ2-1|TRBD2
CASSLSGTSGPREQFF
TGTGCCAGCAGTCTCTCCGGGACTAGCGGACCCAGGGAGCAGTTCTTC
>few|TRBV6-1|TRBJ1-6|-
CASSEVPLHF
TGTGCCAGCAGTGAAGTACCCCTCCACTTT
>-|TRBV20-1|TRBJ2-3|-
CSARDNRVSTDTQYF
TGCAGTGCTAGAGATAACCGGGTGAGCACAGATACGCAGTATTTT
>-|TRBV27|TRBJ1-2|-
CASGDSPAAGYTF
TGTGCCAGCGGAGACAGCCCAGCGGCGGGCTACACCTTC
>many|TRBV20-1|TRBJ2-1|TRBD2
CSARDIAGDNEQFF
TGCAGTGCTAGAGATATAGCGGGGGACAATGAGCAGTTCTTC
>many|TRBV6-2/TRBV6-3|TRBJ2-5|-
CASSPRRGGETQYF
TGTGCCAGCAGCCCTCGCCGGGGCGGAGAGACCCAGTACTTC
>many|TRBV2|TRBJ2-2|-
CASKESWVDTGELFF
TGTGCCAGCAAGGAGTCCTGGGTGGACACCGGGGAGCTGTTTTTT
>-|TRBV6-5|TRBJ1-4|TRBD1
CASSYSGGTAGSEKLFF
TGTGCCAGCAGTTACTCGGGTGGGACAGCGGGATCCGAAAAACTGTTTTTT